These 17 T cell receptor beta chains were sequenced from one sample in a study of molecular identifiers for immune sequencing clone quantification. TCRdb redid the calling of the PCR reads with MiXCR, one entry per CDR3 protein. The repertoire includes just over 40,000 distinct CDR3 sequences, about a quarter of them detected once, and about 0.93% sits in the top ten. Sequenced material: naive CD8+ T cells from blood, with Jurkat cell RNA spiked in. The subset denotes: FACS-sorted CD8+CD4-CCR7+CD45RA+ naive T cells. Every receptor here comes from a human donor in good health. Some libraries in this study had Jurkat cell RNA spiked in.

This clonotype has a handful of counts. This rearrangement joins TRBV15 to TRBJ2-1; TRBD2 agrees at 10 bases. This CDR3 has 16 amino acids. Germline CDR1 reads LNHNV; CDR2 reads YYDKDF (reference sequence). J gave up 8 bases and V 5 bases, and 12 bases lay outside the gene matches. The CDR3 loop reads CATSDGPAGGFDEQFF. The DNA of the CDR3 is TGTGCCACCAGCGACGGCCCAGCGGGAGGGTTTGATGAGCAGTTCTTC.

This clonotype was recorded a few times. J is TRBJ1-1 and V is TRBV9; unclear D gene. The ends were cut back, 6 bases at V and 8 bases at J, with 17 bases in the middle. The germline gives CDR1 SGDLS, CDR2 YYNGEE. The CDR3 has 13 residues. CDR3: CASNQGLNEEAFF. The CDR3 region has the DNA TGTGCCAGCAACCAAGGACTCAACGAGGAAGCTTTCTTT.

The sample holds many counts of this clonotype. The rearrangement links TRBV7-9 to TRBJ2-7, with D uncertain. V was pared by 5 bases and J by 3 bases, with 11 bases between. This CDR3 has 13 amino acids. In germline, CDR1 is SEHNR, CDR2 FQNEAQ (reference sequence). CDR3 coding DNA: TGTGCCAGCAGCCCACCCGCAAGCTACGAGCAGTACTTC. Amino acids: CASSPPASYEQYF.

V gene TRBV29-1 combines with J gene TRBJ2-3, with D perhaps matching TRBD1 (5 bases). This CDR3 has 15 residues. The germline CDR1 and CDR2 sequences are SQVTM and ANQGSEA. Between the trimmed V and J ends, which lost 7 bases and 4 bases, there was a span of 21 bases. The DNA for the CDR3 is TGCAGCGCTACCTGGGCCAGGGTCGGCTCAGATACGCAGTATTTT. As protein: CSATWARVGSDTQYF.

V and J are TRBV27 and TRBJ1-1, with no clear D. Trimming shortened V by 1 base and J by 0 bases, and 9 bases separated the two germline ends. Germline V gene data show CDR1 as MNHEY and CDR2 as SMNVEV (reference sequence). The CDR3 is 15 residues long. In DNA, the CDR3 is TGTGCCAGCAGTTTATTAGGCAACATGAACACTGAAGCTTTCTTT. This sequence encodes CASSLLGNMNTEAFF.

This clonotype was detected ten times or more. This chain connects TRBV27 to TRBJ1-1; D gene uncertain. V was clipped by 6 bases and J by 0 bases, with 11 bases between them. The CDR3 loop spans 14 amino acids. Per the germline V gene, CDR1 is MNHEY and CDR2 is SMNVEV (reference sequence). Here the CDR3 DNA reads TGTGCCAGCAGCGGAGGACTGCTGAACACTGAAGCTTTCTTT. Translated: CASSGGLLNTEAFF.

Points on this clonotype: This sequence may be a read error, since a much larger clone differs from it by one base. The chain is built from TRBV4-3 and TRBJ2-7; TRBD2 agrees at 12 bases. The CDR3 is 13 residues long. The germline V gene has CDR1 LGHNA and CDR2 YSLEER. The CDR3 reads CASSQERTSGTLF. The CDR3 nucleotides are TGCGCCAGCAGCCAAGAAAGGACTAGCGGGACGCTCTTC.

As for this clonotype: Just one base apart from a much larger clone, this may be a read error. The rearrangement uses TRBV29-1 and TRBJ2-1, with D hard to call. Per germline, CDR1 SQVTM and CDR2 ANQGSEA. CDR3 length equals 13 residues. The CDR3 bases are TGCAGCGTACCGGTTGCAACGAACAATGCGCAGTTCTTC. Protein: CSVPVATNNAQFF.

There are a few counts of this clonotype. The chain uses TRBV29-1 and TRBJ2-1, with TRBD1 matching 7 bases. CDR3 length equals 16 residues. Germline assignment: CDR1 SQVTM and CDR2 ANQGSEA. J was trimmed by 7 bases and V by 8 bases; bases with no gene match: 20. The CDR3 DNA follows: TGCAGCATTCATCCAAGGCAGGGGGTCAGACAAAATGAGCAGTTCTTC. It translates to CSIHPRQGVRQNEQFF.

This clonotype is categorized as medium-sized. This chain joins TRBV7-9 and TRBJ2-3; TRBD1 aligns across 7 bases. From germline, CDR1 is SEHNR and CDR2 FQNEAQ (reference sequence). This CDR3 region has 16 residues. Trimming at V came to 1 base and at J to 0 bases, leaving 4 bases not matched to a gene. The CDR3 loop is CASSLEGQTSTDTQYF. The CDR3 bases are TGTGCCAGCAGCTTAGAGGGACAGACGAGCACAGATACGCAGTATTTT. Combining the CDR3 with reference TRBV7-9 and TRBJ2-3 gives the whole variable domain DTGVSQNPRHKITKRGQNVTFRCDPISEHNRLYWYRQTLGQGPEFLTYFQNEAQLEKSRLLSDRFSAERPKGSFSTLEIQRTEQGDSAMYLCASSLEGQTSTDTQYFGPGTRLTVL.

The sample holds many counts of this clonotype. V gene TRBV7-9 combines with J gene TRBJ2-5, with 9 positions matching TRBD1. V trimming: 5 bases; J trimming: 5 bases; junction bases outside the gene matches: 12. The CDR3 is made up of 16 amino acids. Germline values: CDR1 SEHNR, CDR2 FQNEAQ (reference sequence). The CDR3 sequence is CASSPPTGGFSETQYF. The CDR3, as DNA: TGTGCCAGCAGCCCCCCGACAGGGGGATTTTCGGAGACCCAGTACTTC.

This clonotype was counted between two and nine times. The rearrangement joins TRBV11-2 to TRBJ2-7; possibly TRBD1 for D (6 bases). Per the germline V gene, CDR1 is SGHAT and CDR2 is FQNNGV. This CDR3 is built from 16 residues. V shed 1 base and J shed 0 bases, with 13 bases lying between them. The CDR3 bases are TGTGCCAGCAGCTTAGGGGGAGTGGACAGCTCCTACGAGCAGTACTTC. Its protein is CASSLGGVDSSYEQYF.

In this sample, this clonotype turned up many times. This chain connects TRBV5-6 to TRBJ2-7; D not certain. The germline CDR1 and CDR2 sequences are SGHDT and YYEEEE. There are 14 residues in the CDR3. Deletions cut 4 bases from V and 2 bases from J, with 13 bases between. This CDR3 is CASSPGWSPYEQYF. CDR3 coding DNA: TGTGCCAGCAGCCCTGGGTGGTCGCCCTACGAGCAGTACTTC.

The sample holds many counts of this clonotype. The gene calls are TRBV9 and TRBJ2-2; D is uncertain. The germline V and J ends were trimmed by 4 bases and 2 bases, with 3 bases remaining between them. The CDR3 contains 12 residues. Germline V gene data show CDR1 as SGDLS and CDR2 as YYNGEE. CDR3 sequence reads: CASSPNTGELFF. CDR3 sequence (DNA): TGTGCCAGCAGCCCAAACACCGGGGAGCTGTTTTTT.

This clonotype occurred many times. Here the CDR3 DNA reads TGCGCCAGCAGCCAACAGGGATCACCCAACGATGAGCAGTTCTTC. This gives the protein CASSQQGSPNDEQFF. The chain joins TRBV4-1 to TRBJ2-1; D perhaps matches TRBD1 (5 bases). The CDR3 runs 15 residues. Per the germline V gene, CDR1 is MGHRA and CDR2 is YSYEKL. V gave up 2 bases and J gave up 8 bases, with 16 bases separating them.

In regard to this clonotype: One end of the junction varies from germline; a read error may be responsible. The CDR3 is CANSQALAGGVHDTQYF. The CDR3 coding sequence is TGCGCCAACAGCCAAGCTTTAGCGGGGGGAGTTCACGATACGCAGTATTTT. The chain couples TRBV4-3 to TRBJ2-3; TRBD2 agrees at 10 bases. CDR3 length equals 17 residues. Germline V gene lookup returns CDR1 LGHNA and CDR2 YSLEER.

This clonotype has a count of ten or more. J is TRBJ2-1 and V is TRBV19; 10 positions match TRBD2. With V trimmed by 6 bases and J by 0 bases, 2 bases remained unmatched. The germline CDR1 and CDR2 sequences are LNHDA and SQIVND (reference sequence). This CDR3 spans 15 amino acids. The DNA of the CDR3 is TGTGCCAGTAGCCCTAGCGGGAGCTCCTACAATGAGCAGTTCTTC. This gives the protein CASSPSGSSYNEQFF.